Listed below are T cell receptor beta chains from one sample, sequenced in a study of CD8 T cells in ankylosing spondylitis. TCRdb independently ran MiXCR on the 5' RACE reads; one entry per CDR3 protein. The sample holds 350,000 to 400,000 distinct CDR3 sequences; 20% to 25% are singletons and the top ten take about an eighth. The material sequenced was blood, either unsorted or a sorted T cell fraction (not recorded which). The receptors derive from a male donor with ankylosing spondylitis or in good health (not recorded which). Each CDR3 is given with its conserved first and last residue.

j_gene	v_gene	CDR3aa
TRBJ2-7	TRBV4-1	CASSQVYGGRYEQYF
TRBJ2-3	TRBV15	CATSETSGVTDTQYF
TRBJ2-7	TRBV20-1	CSAIRLAGPYEQYF
TRBJ2-7	TRBV29-1	CSVGDSAYEQYF
TRBJ2-2	TRBV24-1	CATSITAPRTGELFF
TRBJ2-3	TRBV10-3	CAISEPAGDSTDTQYF
TRBJ2-1	TRBV12-3/TRBV12-4	CASSSKDRVREQFF
TRBJ1-2	TRBV2	CASSEPRQGREDYGYTF
TRBJ2-5	TRBV6-2/TRBV6-3	CASRRDIRLETQYF
TRBJ2-2	TRBV6-5	CASSYSGGGELFF
TRBJ1-5	TRBV12-3/TRBV12-4	CASSHSNQPQHF
TRBJ2-3	TRBV5-5	CASSGGTGLFTDTQYF
TRBJ2-1	TRBV19	CASSIAGTEQFF
TRBJ2-7	TRBV29-1	CSVEVLRDRGPFYEQYF
TRBJ2-3	TRBV11-2	CASSLVPLGAISTDTQYF
TRBJ2-7	TRBV12-3/TRBV12-4	CASSPGQGDEQYF
TRBJ2-3	TRBV18	CASSLTLAGTDTQYF
TRBJ2-7	TRBV7-8	CASSLGRGLDEQYF
TRBJ2-3	TRBV6-1	CASSKDRSPTDMQYF
TRBJ2-3	TRBV9	CASSARTVNLDTQYF
TRBJ2-7	TRBV19	CASSPGWGYEQYF
TRBJ2-7	TRBV20-1	CSARDPRGFHYEQYF
TRBJ2-7	TRBV12-3/TRBV12-4	CASSYRLDGYEQYF
TRBJ2-2	TRBV27	CASSFAGDLSGELFF
TRBJ1-2	TRBV3-1	CASSQVGWTGSIGYTF
TRBJ1-2	TRBV29-1	CSVEGAPYGYTF
TRBJ2-1	TRBV7-2	CASSLAWASGGPVDNEQFF
TRBJ1-2	TRBV20-1	CSAPPPGYGYTF
TRBJ2-7	TRBV12-3/TRBV12-4	CASKSGTHYEQYF
TRBJ2-1	TRBV7-3	CASSFLGAGIDNEQFF
TRBJ1-1	TRBV28	CASSLWAENTEAFF
TRBJ2-5	TRBV12-3/TRBV12-4	CASSFVAGGPEETQYF
TRBJ2-7	TRBV20-1	CSARGQSSYEQYF
TRBJ2-5	TRBV12-3/TRBV12-4	CASSLIYQQETQYF
TRBJ2-7	TRBV11-2	CASSQVLGGLHSEQYF
TRBJ2-7	TRBV7-2	CASSSSGALSYEQYF
TRBJ2-6	TRBV7-6	CASSLQVSGANVLTF
TRBJ2-1	TRBV29-1	CSVNRLAGGLNEQFF
TRBJ2-7	TRBV28	CASVPWGYEQYF
TRBJ1-1	TRBV4-1	CASSQDGAAENTEAFF
TRBJ2-3	TRBV20-1	CSARPLLGLVDTQYF
TRBJ2-2	TRBV7-9	CASSLTGCHTGELFF
TRBJ2-1	TRBV24-1	CATSDLGGVDEQFF
TRBJ2-3	TRBV27	CASSFRRLAGRTDTQYF
TRBJ1-6	TRBV7-9	CASSSDFGYNSPLHF